Included here is one T cell receptor (beta chain) sequence, with context. These data come from a study of blood T cell repertoires in COVID-19. The wider study: PBMCs, B-cell-depleted T cells, or T cells were the source of the cDNA or gDNA that made up the material.

V was clipped by 4 bases and J by 7 bases; unmatched bases: 6. CDR1 and CDR2 from the germline V gene are SGHDT and YYEEEE. There are 14 residues in the CDR3. TCRdb's table, derived via immunoSEQ multiplex PCR, lists solely in-frame clones and lacks some. The table includes roughly 100,000 clones, around 84% detected once. Sequenced sample: peripheral blood. This TCR came from a woman in her seventies with active or convalescent COVID-19. This chain uses TRBV5-6 with TRBJ1-2, with 11 nucleotides matching TRBD1. The CDR3 region is CASSGGQGASGYTF. In DNA form, the CDR3 reads TGTGCCAGCAGCGGAGGACAGGGGGCTTCTGGCTACACCTTC.